These 22 T cell receptor beta chains share one sample of origin, sequenced in a study of shared clonotypes between healthy human individuals. Generated by immunoSEQ multiplex PCR, the TCRdb table keeps only in-frame clones and is missing some. The sample has nearly 500,000 clones, around 80% seen once; the top ten hold approximately 12%. Sequencing input: PBMCs. Source of these receptors: a woman aged 40 to 55 in good health. Some clones in this sample may be carry-over from other donors' samples.

This chain joins TRBV19 and TRBJ1-2; TRBD1 is a possible D gene (6 bases). V lost 6 bases and J 1 base, leaving 21 bases between the germline ends. The V gene's germline CDR1 is LNHDA and CDR2 SQIVND (reference sequence). The CDR3 contains 17 residues. CDR3 amino acids: CASSTMGARRGNYGYTF. The CDR3 DNA reads as TGTGCCAGTAGCACCATGGGGGCGCGGAGGGGTAACTATGGCTACACCTTC.

V and J are TRBV9 and TRBJ1-1; 8 nucleotides match TRBD1. With V trimmed by 4 bases and J by 4 bases, 6 bases remained unmatched. The CDR3 runs to 14 residues. Germline CDR1 and CDR2: SGDLS and YYNGEE. The CDR3: CASSPMTGVTEAFF. CDR3 bases: TGTGCCAGCAGCCCTATGACAGGGGTCACTGAAGCTTTCTTT.

On this clone itself: Other DNA sequences in this specimen translate into the identical CDR3. The chain recombines TRBV15 with TRBJ1-2; a weak D match, TRBD1 (5 bases). Per germline, CDR1 LNHNV and CDR2 YYDKDF (reference sequence). V lost 0 bases and J 8 bases, leaving 10 bases between the germline ends. This CDR3 has 13 residues. In DNA form, the CDR3 reads TGTGCCACCAGCAGAGACAGGGTCTACGGCTACACCTTC. Its translation is CATSRDRVYGYTF. The full variable domain, with the rest looked up from reference TRBV15 and TRBJ1-2, is DAMVIQNPRYQVTQFGKPVTLSCSQTLNHNVMYWYQQKSSQAPKLLFHYYDKDFNNEADTPDNFQSRRPNTSFCFLDIRSPGLGDTAMYLCATSRDRVYGYTFGSGTRLTVV.

The J gene is TRBJ1-5, the V gene TRBV28; a possible D gene is TRBD1 (6 bases). This CDR3 contains 15 residues. Germline values: CDR1 MDHEN, CDR2 SYDVKM. Deletions cut 6 bases from V and 4 bases from J, with 16 bases between. The CDR3 is CASSATGHLNQPQHF. The CDR3 coding sequence is TGTGCCAGCAGCGCAACGGGACACTTAAATCAGCCCCAGCATTTT.

Regarding this clone: The junction departs from the called germline gene at one end, perhaps through a read error. The chain recombines TRBV28 with TRBJ1-4, with TRBD1 matching over 8 bases. The CDR3 runs to 13 residues. Germline lookup yields CDR1 MDHEN and CDR2 SYDVKM. The CDR3 loop reads CASSAPGTGGLVF. The DNA of the CDR3 is TGTGCCAGCAGTGCCCCGGGAACAGGGGGTCTCGTTTTT.

As for this clone: A far larger clone differs by one base, so this is likely a read error. This chain joins TRBV2 and TRBJ2-1, with 8 bases matching TRBD1. Germline V gene data show CDR1 as SNHLY and CDR2 as FYNNEI. This CDR3 region has 15 residues. V gave up 8 bases and J gave up 5 bases; unmatched junction bases: 11. The CDR3 nucleotides are TGTGCCAGCCATTTGGCAGGACAGGGAGACAATGAGCAGTTCTTC. It codes for CASHLAGQGDNEQFF.

V is TRBV2 and J is TRBJ2-1, with 8 bases matching TRBD2. CDR3 length equals 13 residues. V lost 7 bases and J lost 4; bases outside the gene matches: 3. From germline, CDR1 is SNHLY and CDR2 FYNNEI. CDR3 region: CASKAGVYNEQFF. The CDR3 nucleotides read TGTGCCAGCAAAGCGGGAGTTTACAATGAGCAGTTCTTC.

The chain uses TRBV7-2 and TRBJ2-7, with 10 bases that match TRBD1. Trimming at V came to 1 base and at J to 6 bases, leaving 3 bases not matched to a gene. Germline V gene lookup returns CDR1 SGHTA and CDR2 FQGNSA. There are 14 residues in the CDR3. CDR3 in amino acids: CASSLGGQGSEQYF. DNA for the CDR3: TGTGCCAGCAGCTTAGGGGGACAGGGGAGCGAGCAGTACTTC. The full variable domain, with the rest looked up from reference TRBV7-2 and TRBJ2-7, is GAGVSQSPSNKVTEKGKDVELRCDPISGHTALYWYRQSLGQGLEFLIYFQGNSAPDKSGLPSDRFSAERTGGSVSTLTIQRTQQEDSAVYLCASSLGGQGSEQYFGPGTRLTVT.

The V gene is TRBV28, the J gene TRBJ1-5; D unclear. V was shortened by 5 bases and J by 3 bases, with 17 bases between the two germline ends. Germline loops: CDR1 MDHEN, CDR2 SYDVKM. This CDR3 spans 16 amino acids. The CDR3 loop is CASSPLTRTANQPQHF. The CDR3 nucleotides read TGTGCCAGCAGTCCCTTAACCAGGACCGCCAATCAGCCCCAGCATTTT.

The chain couples TRBV15 to TRBJ2-6; 8 bases align to TRBD1. The CDR3 has 17 residues. Germline CDR1 reads LNHNV; CDR2 reads YYDKDF (reference sequence). V gave up 2 bases and J gave up 1 base; unmatched junction bases: 4. The DNA of the CDR3 is TGTGCCACCAGCAGAAGACAGGGGTCTTCTGGGGCCAACGTCCTGACTTTC. Translated, it gives CATSRRQGSSGANVLTF.

In its sample, this clone was seen a few times. The V and J genes are TRBV29-1 and TRBJ1-2; 9 nucleotides match TRBD1. The germline CDR1 and CDR2 sequences are SQVTM and ANQGSEA. The length of the CDR3 is 13 residues. Here the CDR3 DNA reads TGCACTACGGGGACAGGGTTGGACTATGGCTACACCTTC. It is translated as CTTGTGLDYGYTF.

The genes are TRBV27 and TRBJ2-3; 9 bases line up with TRBD2. The CDR3 totals 13 residues. Germline CDR1 is MNHEY and CDR2 is SMNVEV (reference sequence). V shed 7 bases and J 5 bases; nucleotides not matched to a gene: 4. This CDR3 is CASTGTSLDTQYF. In DNA form, the CDR3 reads TGTGCCAGCACGGGGACTAGCCTAGATACGCAGTATTTT.

The count of this clone is one. Germline is not matched at one junction end, which may reflect a read error. The CDR3 is CASGLDRGPGELFF. Written as DNA, the CDR3 is TGTGCTAGTGGCTTGGACAGGGGCCCCGGGGAGCTGTTTTTT. This chain uses TRBV12-5 with TRBJ2-2, with TRBD1 identical over 9 bases. Germline V CDR1 and CDR2: LGHNT, FRNRAP. The CDR3 runs to 14 residues.

The chain has TRBV15 and TRBJ2-5; tentative D call: TRBD1 (6 bases). The CDR3 is made up of 15 amino acids. V was trimmed by 0 bases and J by 5 bases, leaving 13 bases between them. Per the germline V gene, CDR1 is LNHNV and CDR2 is YYDKDF (reference sequence). CDR3 sequence (DNA): TGTGCCACCAGCAGAGATTTTCAGGGGTACGAGACCCAGTACTTC. Translation gives CATSRDFQGYETQYF.

The chain combines TRBV19 with TRBJ2-4; D might be TRBD2 (6 bases). The germline V gene encodes CDR1 LNHDA and CDR2 SQIVND (reference sequence). This CDR3 region has 14 residues. Trimming pared 5 bases from V and 7 bases from J, leaving 15 bases between. CDR3: CASSSPGLANIQYF. In DNA form, the CDR3 reads TGTGCCAGTAGTTCCCCGGGACTGGCGAACATTCAGTACTTC. Supplemented by reference TRBV19 and TRBJ2-4, the full variable domain reads DGGITQSPKYLFRKEGQNVTLSCEQNLNHDAMYWYRQDPGQGLRLIYYSQIVNDFQKGDIAEGYSVSREKKESFPLTVTSAQKNPTAFYLCASSSPGLANIQYFGAGTRLSVL.

V is TRBV7-2 and J is TRBJ2-7, with D perhaps assigned TRBD1 or TRBD2 (5 bases each). Trimming pared 2 bases from V and 2 bases from J, leaving 10 bases between. The CDR3 loop spans 14 amino acids. Germline CDR1 is SGHTA and CDR2 is FQGNSA. The CDR3 region has the DNA TGTGCCAGCAGCTTATGGGACGGTACCTACGAGCAGTACTTC. Its protein is CASSLWDGTYEQYF.

Note on this clone: A read error likely explains this, since a far larger clone differs by one base. The J gene is TRBJ2-1, the V gene TRBV4-1; TRBD2 matches 10 bases. The CDR3 runs to 14 residues. The germline V gene has CDR1 MGHRA and CDR2 YSYEKL. Here the CDR3 reads CVSSRTSGINEQFF. CDR3 coding DNA: TGCGTCAGCAGCCGTACTAGCGGGATTAATGAGCAGTTCTTC.

The V and J genes are TRBV6-1 and TRBJ2-2, with TRBD1 as a possible D gene (6 bases). The CDR3 spans 14 residues. The V gene lost 1 base and the J gene lost 6 bases, with 9 bases spanning the gap. From germline, CDR1 is MNHNS and CDR2 SASEGT. The CDR3 DNA follows: TGTGCCAGCAGTGAAGGCCAGGGGTCCGGGGAGCTGTTTTTT. This encodes CASSEGQGSGELFF.

The gene calls are TRBV6-4 and TRBJ2-1; D is unclear. V was cut by 0 bases and J by 8 bases, with 8 bases left in between. The CDR3 extends over 13 amino acids. CDR1 is MRHNA and CDR2 is SNTAGT in the germline V gene. The CDR3 sequence: CASSDSENYEQFF. The DNA for the CDR3 is TGTGCCAGCAGTGACTCGGAGAATTATGAGCAGTTCTTC.

This clone was observed a single time. This chain uses TRBV7-2 with TRBJ2-7; D is possibly TRBD2 (6 bases). With 3 bases removed from V and 0 bases from J, the gap between germline ends came to 9 bases. The germline gives CDR1 SGHTA, CDR2 FQGNSA. The CDR3 is 14 amino acids. CDR3 residues: CASSFGGSSYEQYF. The CDR3 DNA reads as TGTGCCAGCAGCTTTGGGGGGAGCTCCTACGAGCAGTACTTC.

This clone was seen once. A much larger clone is a single base away; this may be a read error. V gene TRBV2 combines with J gene TRBJ1-2, with D hard to call. The CDR3 is 16 residues long. Germline V gene sequence: CDR1 SNHLY, CDR2 FYNNEI. Trimming took 6 bases from V and 3 from J, leaving 20 bases between them. The CDR3 region has the DNA TGTGCCAGCAGCGCGGGCCTCCCCGACTCGGACTATGGCTACACCTTC. It yields the protein CASSAGLPDSDYGYTF.

This chain uses TRBV4-1 with TRBJ1-6; 7 bases are shared with TRBD1. The V gene's germline CDR1 is MGHRA and CDR2 YSYEKL. Trimming at V came to 4 bases and at J to 3 bases, leaving 12 bases not matched to a gene. This CDR3 is 18 amino acids long. Written as DNA, the CDR3 is TGCGCCAGCAGCCCGAAGCCCCTGAGACAGGGCTATAATTCACCCCTCCACTTT. Protein sequence: CASSPKPLRQGYNSPLHF.